This section outlines one TCR beta chain sequence together with its context. Its target is unknown. The sample belongs to a study of OX40 agonist ivuxolimab in advanced cancers. About the research overall: Ivuxolimab is a fully human IgG2 antibody that activates OX40 (CD134). Study outcomes and limitations: CD8+ T cells were the subset that, on average, had more expanded clones than CD4+.

The length of the CDR3 is 14 residues. The V end was cut by 6 bases, the J end by 0 bases, with 9 bases between. In germline, CDR1 is MNHNS, CDR2 SASEGT. Some clones are missing from TCRdb's copy, which holds only in-frame ones; the method was immunoSEQ multiplex PCR. Of about 120,000 clones listed, approximately 92% are singletons. The genes are TRBV6-1 and TRBJ1-3; D is ambiguous. The sequencing here drew on CD4+ or CD8+ T cells sorted from blood, taken in a trial of the OX40 agonist ivuxolimab. The clonotype comes from an adult with an advanced solid tumor such as melanoma, head and neck, liver or kidney cancer. CDR3 DNA sequence: TGTGCCAGCAGGGCGGTGAGCTCTGGAAACACCATATATTTT. Amino acids: CASRAVSSGNTIYF.